This T cell receptor beta chain was observed in a study of cytomegalovirus exposure and HLA in healthy donors. This clone was seen a single time. Its antigen is undetermined. Study outcomes and limitations: The study found most TCR sequences rare, yet found some public TCRs in many donors.

Germline V gene data show CDR1 as MNHEY and CDR2 as SMNVEV (reference sequence). The CDR3 is 14 amino acids. The V and J ends lost 7 bases and 2 bases, in that order; junction bases with no gene match: 8. Data came from immunoSEQ multiplex PCR; TCRdb stores just in-frame clones and leaves some out. The table records more than 85,000 clones, roughly 90% of them present only once. The sample was PBMCs. The chain carries TRBV27 and TRBJ2-7; 7 nucleotides agree with TRBD1. This TCR was recovered from a woman between 18 and 30 years old in good health and CMV-seronegative. In DNA, the CDR3 is TGTGCCAGCAATACCGACAGGGCCCCCTACGAGCAGTACTTC. Translated, it gives CASNTDRAPYEQYF.